A single sample is the source of the 8 T cell receptor beta chains below, sequenced in a study of blood T cells in healthy people across ages. A sample-barcoded 5' primer and a J-beta primer mix were used in a second PCR of roughly 6 to 12 cycles. TCRdb used MiXCR to reprocess the 5' RACE reads, holding one entry per CDR3 protein. The sample comprises almost 550,000 distinct CDR3 sequences, approximately 25% of which are singletons, and 7.5% to 9% rests with the top ten. These same data were also listed under a study on T cells of mothers and their children.

The sample taken for sequencing was blood. The receptors were gathered from a boy younger than 18 in good health.

The chain joins TRBV4-3 to TRBJ2-1, with 10 nucleotides matching TRBD2. The J call may be incorrect, as the DNA end agrees better with TRBJ2-7. The CDR3 consists of 16 residues. CDR1 and CDR2 from the germline V gene are LGHNA and YSLEER. The CDR3 spells CASSQDRLAGGDEQYF. The DNA for the CDR3 is TGCGCCAGCAGCCAAGATCGATTAGCGGGGGGTGACGAGCAGTACTTC.

This clonotype was counted between two and nine times. The rearrangement joins TRBV4-3 to TRBJ2-7, with TRBD1 identical over 8 bases. Germline CDR1 is LGHNA and CDR2 is YSLEER. V was clipped by 4 bases and J by 5 bases; unmatched bases: 7. The CDR3 is 14 amino acids. CDR3 protein: CASSPHRGADEQYF. The DNA for the CDR3 is TGCGCCAGCAGCCCGCACAGGGGGGCTGACGAGCAGTACTTC.

The J gene is TRBJ2-1, the V gene TRBV20-1; TRBD2 aligns across 7 bases. CDR1 is DFQATT, CDR2 SNEGSKA, per germline (reference sequence). This CDR3 contains 11 residues. J was trimmed by 6 bases and V by 5 bases; bases with no gene match: 1. CDR3 nucleotides: TGCAGTGCTCGGACTAGCAATGAGCAGTTCTTC. Residues: CSARTSNEQFF.

The chain combines TRBV20-1 with TRBJ2-5; D unresolved. The end of the DNA fits TRBJ2-7 better, so the J call may be wrong. The CDR3 length is 14 residues. In germline, CDR1 is DFQATT, CDR2 SNEGSKA (reference sequence). In DNA form, the CDR3 reads TGCAGTGCTAGTCGGCCCGAGAGCTCCTACGAGCAGTACTTC. Its translation is CSASRPESSYEQYF.

The genes are TRBV6-6 and TRBJ1-6; D is possibly TRBD1 (5 bases). The V gene's germline CDR1 is MNHNY and CDR2 SVGAGI (reference sequence). Between the trimmed V and J ends, which lost 4 bases and 1 base, there was a span of 8 bases. The CDR3 loop spans 15 amino acids. For the CDR3, the DNA is TGTGCCAGCAGTTCACAGGATTCCTATAATTCACCCCTCCACTTT. Translated, it gives CASSSQDSYNSPLHF.

The rearrangement joins TRBV27 to TRBJ2-4; the D gene is possibly TRBD1 (5 bases). The CDR3 totals 13 residues. V lost 8 bases and J 4 bases, leaving 12 bases between the germline ends. Germline V lookup: CDR1 MNHEY, CDR2 SMNVEV (reference sequence). CDR3 coding DNA: TGTGCCAGCCAATCAGGGAAGAAAAACATTCAGTACTTC. Protein: CASQSGKKNIQYF.

This clonotype appeared many times. J is TRBJ1-5 and V is TRBV20-1, with 10 bases aligning to TRBD1. V lost 6 bases, J lost 0 bases, and 8 bases stayed unmatched. Germline loops: CDR1 DFQATT, CDR2 SNEGSKA (reference sequence). The CDR3 loop spans 16 amino acids. The CDR3 nucleotides read TGCAGTGCAGGGACAGGGGCCATATTTAGCAATCAGCCCCAGCATTTT. This codes for CSAGTGAIFSNQPQHF.

Only a few counts were recorded for this clonotype. At one end, the junction sequence differs from germline, possibly due to a read error. The chain is built from TRBV19 and TRBJ2-5, with 13 bases aligning to TRBD2. CDR1 is LNHDA, CDR2 SQIVND, per germline (reference sequence). This CDR3 is 14 amino acids long. The CDR3 loop reads CASRLAGGHNERFF. The CDR3 region has the DNA TGTGCCAGCCGACTAGCGGGGGGACACAATGAGCGGTTCTTC.